This T cell receptor (beta chain) was observed in a study of graft-versus-host responses after intestinal transplantation. Study overall: Multivisceral, liver-intestinal, or isolated intestinal grafts were transplanted into recipients. The recipients all started with anti-thymocyte globulin induction and then took tacrolimus and steroids for 2 to 4 years. General study results and limits: GvH clones were identified in recipient marrow, with some first appearing in ileum or blood. Researchers found peak circulating GvH clone levels linked to early post-transplant HvG declines.

The V gene's germline CDR1 is LNHDA and CDR2 SQIVND (reference sequence). This CDR3 has 11 amino acids. V shed 9 bases and J shed 1 base, with 4 bases lying between them. As to this clone: Its specificity is not known.

Only in-frame clones appear in the TCRdb table, and some are missing; sequencing was by immunoSEQ multiplex PCR. In the table there are just under 85,000 clones, 85% to 95% of which are singletons. The clonotype was recovered from a human donor who was the organ donor for an intestinal transplant. The V and J genes are TRBV19 and TRBJ1-3; the D is unclear. The source was unstimulated CD8+ T cells sorted from spleen or lymph node cells, collected before transplant. This CDR3 reads CASRSGNTIYF. For the CDR3, the DNA is TGTGCCAGCAGGTCTGGAAACACCATATATTTT.